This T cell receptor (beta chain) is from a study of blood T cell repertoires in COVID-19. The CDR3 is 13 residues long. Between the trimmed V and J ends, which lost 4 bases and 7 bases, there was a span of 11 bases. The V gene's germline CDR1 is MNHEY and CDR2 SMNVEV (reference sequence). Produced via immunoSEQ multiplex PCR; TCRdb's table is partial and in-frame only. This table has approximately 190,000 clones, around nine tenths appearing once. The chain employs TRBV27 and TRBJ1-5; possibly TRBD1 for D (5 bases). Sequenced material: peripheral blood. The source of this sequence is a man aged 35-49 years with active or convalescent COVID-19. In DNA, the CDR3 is TGTGCCAGCAGTTCCAGGGAGGGCCAGCCCCAGCATTTT. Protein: CASSSREGQPQHF.